Shown below are 17 T cell receptor beta chains from a single sample sequenced in a study of blood T cell repertoires in COVID-19. Some clones are missing from TCRdb's copy, which holds only in-frame ones; the method was immunoSEQ multiplex PCR. The sample lists around 150,000 clones, 60% to 85% occurring once. The sequenced material came from peripheral blood. These receptors came from a man aged 70-80 years with acute or convalescent COVID-19.

This clone was detected only once. The chain recombines TRBV7-9 with TRBJ2-3; D unclear. CDR1 and CDR2 (germline): SEHNR, FQNEAQ (reference sequence). The V end lost 4 bases, the J end lost 8 bases, and 16 bases lay between the germline ends. The CDR3 is 14 amino acids. CDR3 sequence: CASSSPPDLLTQYF. The CDR3 bases are TGTGCCAGCAGCTCCCCCCCTGACTTGCTTACGCAGTATTTT.

This sequence joins TRBV7-2 and TRBJ2-3; TRBD2 aligns across 8 bases. CDR3 length: 15 residues. The junction had 5 bases not matched to a gene; V was cut back by 4 bases and J by 2 bases. Per germline, CDR1 SGHTA and CDR2 FQGNSA. CDR3 protein: CASSSGLVFTDTQYF. The CDR3 DNA sequence: TGTGCCAGCAGCTCGGGACTAGTCTTCACAGATACGCAGTATTTT.

There are a few counts of this clone. This chain connects TRBV2 to TRBJ1-2; the match to TRBD1 covers 7 bases. J lost 5 bases, V lost 7 bases, and 10 bases had no gene match. Germline CDR1 reads SNHLY; CDR2 reads FYNNEI. The length of the CDR3 is 14 residues. The CDR3 loop reads CASTYNGGQYGYTF. The CDR3 coding sequence is TGTGCCAGCACCTATAACGGGGGACAGTATGGCTACACCTTC.

The chain links TRBV6-5 to TRBJ2-1; 11 bases are a match to TRBD1. The V segment lost 6 bases and the J segment 7 bases; nucleotides outside the gene matches: 5. Germline CDR1 is MNHEY and CDR2 is SVGAGI. This CDR3 is 14 amino acids long. The CDR3 here is CASSGQGALNEQFF. DNA for the CDR3: TGTGCCAGCAGCGGACAGGGGGCGTTGAATGAGCAGTTCTTC.

This clone was recorded a few times. The CDR3 DNA follows: TGTGCCAGCAGTCGTCCGGGACAGGGATGGGGAACGAACACCGGGGAGCTGTTTTTT. Amino acid sequence: CASSRPGQGWGTNTGELFF. This chain connects TRBV6-2 or TRBV6-3 to TRBJ2-2, with TRBD1 matching over 9 bases. Germline loops: CDR1 MNHEY, CDR2 SVGEGT. After removal of 5 bases from V and 0 bases from J, the junction contained 13 bases not matched to a gene. The length of the CDR3 is 19 residues.

This chain uses TRBV18 with TRBJ1-1; 9 positions match TRBD1. This CDR3 has 15 residues. V was pared by 5 bases and J by 4 bases, with 8 bases of the junction left unmatched. Germline V CDR1 and CDR2: KGHSH, LQKENI. CDR3 sequence: CASSTTGGAVTEAFF. The CDR3 DNA is TGTGCCAGCTCAACAACAGGGGGCGCGGTCACTGAAGCTTTCTTT.

The chain joins TRBV19 to TRBJ1-5, with TRBD1 matching over 7 bases. Germline-derived CDR1 and CDR2 are LNHDA and SQIVND (reference sequence). Unmatched junction bases numbered 9, after V lost 6 bases and J lost 4 bases. The CDR3 is 15 residues long. CDR3 sequence (DNA): TGTGCCAGTAGCCTGCGACAGGGCCAAAATCAGCCCCAGCATTTT. Translated: CASSLRQGQNQPQHF.

J is TRBJ2-1 and V is TRBV9; no clear D gene. CDR1 and CDR2 from the germline V gene are SGDLS and YYNGEE. Trimming cost V 3 bases and J 9 bases, with 13 bases left between them. The CDR3 runs 13 residues. The CDR3 DNA reads as TGTGCCAGCAGCGCCCAGATCCGGAGTGAGCAGTTCTTC. This translates into CASSAQIRSEQFF.

The chain is built from TRBV2 and TRBJ2-7; the D gene is possibly TRBD2 (5 bases). This CDR3 has 12 amino acids. Between the trimmed V and J ends, which lost 4 bases and 5 bases, there was a span of 9 bases. The V gene's germline CDR1 is SNHLY and CDR2 FYNNEI. In nucleotides, the CDR3 is TGTGCCAGCAGTGGAGGGTTCCACGAGCAGTACTTC. Protein: CASSGGFHEQYF.

The CDR3 coding sequence is TGTGCCACCAGTGACCCGGGACACGAGAAGTACTTC. As protein: CATSDPGHEKYF. J is TRBJ2-4 and V is TRBV24-1, with D maybe TRBD1 (6 bases). The length of the CDR3 is 12 residues. V was clipped by 4 bases and J by 14 bases, with 14 bases between them. In germline, CDR1 is KGHDR, CDR2 SFDVKD.

This rearrangement joins TRBV6-2 or TRBV6-3 to TRBJ2-3; perhaps TRBD2 as D (5 bases). The ends were cut back, 5 bases at V and 0 bases at J, with 18 bases in the middle. The CDR3 has 17 amino acids. In germline, CDR1 is MNHEY, CDR2 SVGEGT. CDR3 loop: CASSTQTSGGSTDTQYF. The CDR3 bases are TGTGCCAGCAGTACCCAAACTAGTGGTGGTAGCACAGATACGCAGTATTTT.

This clone was found a few times. V and J are TRBV11-2 and TRBJ2-2; weak D call: TRBD1 (6 bases). The V end was cut by 4 bases, the J end by 4 bases, with 13 bases between. Germline assignment: CDR1 SGHAT and CDR2 FQNNGV. The CDR3 is 15 residues long. The CDR3 DNA reads as TGTGCCAGCAGCTACGAACAGGGTAGCACCGGGGAGCTGTTTTTT. Translated: CASSYEQGSTGELFF.

The chain employs TRBV24-1 and TRBJ2-3; 9 nucleotides line up with TRBD2. V shed 2 bases, J shed 5 bases, and the junction held 10 bases outside the gene matches. From germline, CDR1 is KGHDR and CDR2 SFDVKD. This CDR3 has 17 residues. CDR3 DNA: TGTGCCACCAGTGATTACGCGGGGGGGCCCGGGAGAGATACGCAGTATTTT. This codes for CATSDYAGGPGRDTQYF.

A word on this clone: The same CDR3 can be traced to other DNA sequences in this sample. The rearrangement joins TRBV18 to TRBJ2-7; TRBD2 is a possible D gene (5 bases). V lost 3 bases, J lost 2 bases, and 8 bases lay in between. From germline, CDR1 is KGHSH and CDR2 LQKENI. CDR3 length: 13 amino acids. Written as DNA, the CDR3 is TGTGCCAGCTCACCTGGACTTACCTACGAGCAGTACTTC. Residues: CASSPGLTYEQYF.

A single count supports this clone. The chain has TRBV11-3 and TRBJ2-1, with 12 bases aligning to TRBD2. CDR3 length: 15 residues. After removal of 5 bases from V and 7 bases from J, the junction contained 6 bases not matched to a gene. CDR1 and CDR2 (germline): SGHNT, YENEEA. For the CDR3, the DNA is TGTGCCAGCAGCCGACTAGCGGGAGTTCGGAATGAGCAGTTCTTC. Its translation: CASSRLAGVRNEQFF.

This clone has at least ten counts. CDR3 residues: CASSLVSGRARDEQFF. The CDR3 nucleotides are TGTGCCAGCAGTTTGGTTAGCGGGAGGGCCAGAGATGAGCAGTTCTTC. This sequence joins TRBV28 and TRBJ2-1, with TRBD2 identical over 11 bases. The junction had 9 bases not matched to a gene; V was cut back by 3 bases and J by 8 bases. Germline V gives CDR1 MDHEN, CDR2 SYDVKM. The CDR3 has 16 amino acids.

This rearrangement joins TRBV11-3 to TRBJ2-5; possible D gene TRBD2, 6 bases. The CDR3 loop spans 15 amino acids. From germline, CDR1 is SGHNT and CDR2 YENEEA. V gave up 4 bases and J gave up 5 bases, with 17 bases separating them. The CDR3 nucleotides read TGTGCCAGCAGCTCCGGGGGACTCCTGAGGGAGACCCAGTACTTC. Translating gives CASSSGGLLRETQYF.